This is a list of T cell receptor beta chains from one sample in a study of control samples from healthy donors and cancer patients. The assay was immunoSEQ multiplex PCR, and TCRdb's table has in-frame clones only and misses some. The data hold more than 100,000 clones, with 80% to 95% observed a single time. The sequencing input was blood. Receptors originate from a man aged 18 to 35 in good health. CDR3s include the opening cysteine and the closing phenylalanine or tryptophan. D genes are given only for firm matches. Size tells how often a clone was seen (once, few, many) or the class of an expanded clone, and some rows leave it out.

size,J,V,D,DNA,CDR3
few,TRBJ2-1,TRBV5-4,TRBD2,TGTGCCAGCAGCTTCGTAGCGGGAGTACACAATGAGCAGTTCTTC,CASSFVAGVHNEQFF
-,TRBJ2-3,TRBV5-1,TRBD2,TGCGCCAGCAGCTTGGTCGGGGGAGCGGGAATTGTAGATACGCAGTATTTT,CASSLVGGAGIVDTQYF
-,TRBJ2-1,TRBV7-6,-,TGTGCCAGCAGCTTGACTAGAGCCCACAATGAGCAGTTCTTC,CASSLTRAHNEQFF
-,TRBJ2-5,TRBV19,-,TGTGCCAGTAGTCGAGGACAACAAGAGACCCAGTACTTC,CASSRGQQETQYF
-,TRBJ2-1,TRBV27,-,TGTGCCAGCAGGGGGGACTGGTACAATGAGCAGTTCTTC,CASRGDWYNEQFF
-,TRBJ2-2,TRBV24-1,TRBD1,TGTGCCACCAGTGATTTGCGACAGGGGGCGATCACCGGGGAGCTGTTTTTT,CATSDLRQGAITGELFF
-,TRBJ1-1,TRBV12-3/TRBV12-4,-,TGTGCCAGCAGTTCGAGACTAGACCCTGAAGCTTTCTTT,CASSSRLDPEAFF
once,TRBJ2-5,TRBV6-5,TRBD1,TGTGCCAGCACTCCAACAGGGGTCCCAAAGACCCAGTACTTC,CASTPTGVPKTQYF
-,TRBJ2-4,TRBV2,-,TGTGCCAGCAGTGGAGGGTTGGGAAACATTCAGTACTTC,CASSGGLGNIQYF
-,TRBJ1-2,TRBV6-5,-,TGTGCCAGCAGTTACTCGGGTGACGGCCACTATGGCTACACCTTC,CASSYSGDGHYGYTF
-,TRBJ2-5,TRBV18,-,TGTGCCAGCTCACCCGGACACCAAGAGACCCAGTACTTC,CASSPGHQETQYF
few,TRBJ1-2,TRBV5-6,TRBD1,TGTGCCAGCAGCTCCGGGACAGAAAATGGCTACACCTTC,CASSSGTENGYTF
-,TRBJ2-3,TRBV7-8,TRBD2,TGTGCCAGCAGCATGAGACTAGCGTCCAAGGATACGCAGTATTTT,CASSMRLASKDTQYF
few,TRBJ2-7,TRBV18,TRBD1,TGTGCCAGCTCACCACCGGGGACAGGGGTATTATACGAGCAGTACTTC,CASSPPGTGVLYEQYF
once,TRBJ2-7,TRBV9,-,TGTGCCAGCAGCGTAGCAGCGACACCCTCCTACGAGCAGTACTTC,CASSVAATPSYEQYF
few,TRBJ1-5,TRBV7-9,-,TGTGCCAGCAGTTCTCTGCGGGGCTATCAGCCCCAGCATTTT,CASSSLRGYQPQHF
-,TRBJ2-5,TRBV4-2,-,TGTGCCAGCAGCCAAGGCATCTTGGAGACCCAGTACTTC,CASSQGILETQYF
-,TRBJ1-3,TRBV11-3,-,TGTGCCAGCAGCTCCCCGTGGACGAGGGACCACACCATATATTTT,CASSSPWTRDHTIYF
-,TRBJ1-5,TRBV27,-,TGTGCCAGCAGTTTCACAGGGTACCATCAGCCCCAGCATTTT,CASSFTGYHQPQHF
-,TRBJ1-1,TRBV5-5,TRBD1,TGTGCCAGCAGCTTTCTTGACAGGGACACTGAAGCTTTCTTT,CASSFLDRDTEAFF
-,TRBJ2-1,TRBV5-1,TRBD2,TGCGCCAGCAGCCTGGGACTAGCGGGAGGGAATGAGCAGTTCTTC,CASSLGLAGGNEQFF
once,TRBJ1-4,TRBV5-6,-,TGTGCCAGCACCAATCTCGGGGGGACTAATGAAAAACTGTTTTTT,CASTNLGGTNEKLFF
-,TRBJ1-1,TRBV6-5,-,TGTGCCAGCAGTATTATGGAGAACACTGAAGCTTTCTTT,CASSIMENTEAFF
once,TRBJ1-1,TRBV15,-,TGTGCCACCAGTCCCCAGCCCTCTGAAGCTTTCTTT,CATSPQPSEAFF
-,TRBJ1-3,TRBV29-1,-,TGCAGCGCCGGGTCTGGCGGAAACACCATATATTTT,CSAGSGGNTIYF
-,TRBJ2-5,TRBV7-8,-,TGTGCCAGCAGCGAGGGGGAGACCCAGTACTTC,CASSEGETQYF
-,TRBJ1-3,TRBV7-3,TRBD1,TGTGCCAGCAGCTTAACGGCAGGGGGAGGAAACACCATATATTTT,CASSLTAGGGNTIYF
-,TRBJ1-3,TRBV2,-,TGTGCCAGCACCCAGGACAGAGCCTCTGGAAACACCATATATTTT,CASTQDRASGNTIYF
-,TRBJ2-3,TRBV30,-,TGTGCCTGGAGTGTATTGAAGTCCACAGATACGCAGTATTTT,CAWSVLKSTDTQYF
-,TRBJ1-5,TRBV12-3/TRBV12-4,-,TGTGCCAGCAGTGCCGACGGACATCAGCCCCAGCATTTT,CASSADGHQPQHF
-,TRBJ1-5,TRBV11-3,-,TGTGCCAGCAGCCAGGACAGCAATCAGCCCCAGCATTTT,CASSQDSNQPQHF
-,TRBJ2-5,TRBV9,TRBD1,TGTGCCAGCAGCCCTGGGGACAGGGTTGGGACGGAGACCCAGTACTTC,CASSPGDRVGTETQYF
-,TRBJ1-3,TRBV29-1,TRBD1,TGCAGCGTTGGACAGGGGGGATCTGGAAACACCATATATTTT,CSVGQGGSGNTIYF
-,TRBJ2-2,TRBV2,TRBD1,TGTGCCAGCAGGGAACAGGGGGCAGGGACCGGGGAGCTGTTTTTT,CASREQGAGTGELFF
-,TRBJ1-1,TRBV11-2,-,TGTGCCAGCAGCTTAGCTAATTTGGGAGCTTTCTTT,CASSLANLGAFF
-,TRBJ2-1,TRBV5-1,TRBD2,TGCGCCAGCAGCTGGACTAGCGGGGGGCGAAACAATGAGCAGTTCTTC,CASSWTSGGRNNEQFF
-,TRBJ2-1,TRBV18,-,TGTGCCAGCTCACCACAAACCGACTCCTACAATGAGCAGTTCTTC,CASSPQTDSYNEQFF
few,TRBJ1-5,TRBV3-1/TRBV3-2,TRBD1,TGTGCCAGCAGCCAGGACAGGGGGCAAGATCAGCCCCAGCATTTT,CASSQDRGQDQPQHF